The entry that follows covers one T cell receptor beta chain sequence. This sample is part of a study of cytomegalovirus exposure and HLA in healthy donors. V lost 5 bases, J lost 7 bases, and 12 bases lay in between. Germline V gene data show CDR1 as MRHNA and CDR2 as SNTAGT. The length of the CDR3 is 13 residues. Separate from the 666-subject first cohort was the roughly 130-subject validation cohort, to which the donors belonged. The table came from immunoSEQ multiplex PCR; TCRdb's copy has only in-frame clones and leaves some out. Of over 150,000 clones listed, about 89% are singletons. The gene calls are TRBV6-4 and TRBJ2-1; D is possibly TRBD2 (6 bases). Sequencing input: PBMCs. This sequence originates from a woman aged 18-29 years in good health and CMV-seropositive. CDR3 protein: CASSLASENEQFF. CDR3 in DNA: TGTGCCAGCAGTCTTGCTAGCGAGAATGAGCAGTTCTTC.